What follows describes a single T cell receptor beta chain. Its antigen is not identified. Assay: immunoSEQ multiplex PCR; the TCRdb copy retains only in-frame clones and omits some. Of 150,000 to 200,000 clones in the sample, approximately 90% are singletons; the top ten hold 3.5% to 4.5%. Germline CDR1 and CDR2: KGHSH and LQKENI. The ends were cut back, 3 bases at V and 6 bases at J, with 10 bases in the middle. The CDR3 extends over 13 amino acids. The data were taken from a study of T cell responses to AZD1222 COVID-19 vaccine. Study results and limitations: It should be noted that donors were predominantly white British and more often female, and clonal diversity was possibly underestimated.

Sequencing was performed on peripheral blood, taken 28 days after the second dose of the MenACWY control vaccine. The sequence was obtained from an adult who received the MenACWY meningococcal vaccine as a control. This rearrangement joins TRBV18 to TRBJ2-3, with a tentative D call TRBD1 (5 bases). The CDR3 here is CASSPTGSDTQYF. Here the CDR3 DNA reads TGTGCCAGCTCACCCACAGGATCCGATACGCAGTATTTT.